This T cell receptor beta chain was captured in a study of Ad26.COV2.S vaccination and SARS-CoV-2 variants. Study background: The donor participated in the COV1001 trial, in its Ad26.COV2.S arm.

General study results and limits: Substantial breadth in spike-specific CD8+ and CD4+ T cell responses was reportedly seen after vaccination. Total T cell responses may have been underestimated by the TCR breadth and depth analyses. It was found that vaccine and placebo recipients had similar non-spike TCR breadth.

Indicated treatment: roughly 18 received Ad26.COV2.S at low or high dose, single or two shots; roughly five received placebo; per-sample allocation not given. Day 63 after the first injection of vaccine or placebo was the sampling time. About this clone: Its target is unknown.

TCRdb keeps only in-frame clones here, not all; method: immunoSEQ multiplex PCR. The data hold hundreds of thousands of clones, with roughly nine tenths observed a single time. The sequences come from peripheral blood, collected in a trial of Ad26.COV2.S vaccine versus placebo. This receptor was taken from a person between 18 and 59 years old who received the Ad26.COV2.S COVID-19 vaccine or a placebo.

The CDR3 sequence is CASSPGQGTEAFF. CDR3 coding DNA: TGTGCCAGCAGCCCGGGACAGGGGACTGAAGCTTTCTTT. This chain uses TRBV7-9 with TRBJ1-1, with 10 bases aligning to TRBD1. The CDR3 runs to 13 residues. Losses at the gene ends were 5 bases for V and 5 bases for J; bases not matched to a gene: 2. Germline V gene lookup returns CDR1 SEHNR and CDR2 FQNEAQ (reference sequence).